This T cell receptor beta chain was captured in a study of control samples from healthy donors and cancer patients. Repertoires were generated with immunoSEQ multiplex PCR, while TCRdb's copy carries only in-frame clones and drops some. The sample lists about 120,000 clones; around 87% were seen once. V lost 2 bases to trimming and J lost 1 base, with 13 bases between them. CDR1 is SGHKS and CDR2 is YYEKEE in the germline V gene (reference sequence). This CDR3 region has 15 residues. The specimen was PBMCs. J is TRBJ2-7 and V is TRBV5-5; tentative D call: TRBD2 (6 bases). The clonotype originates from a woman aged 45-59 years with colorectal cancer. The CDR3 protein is CASSFSGGTSYEQYF. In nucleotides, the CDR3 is TGTGCCAGCAGCTTTTCCGGCGGGACGTCCTACGAGCAGTACTTC.